The 21 T cell receptor beta chains in this list originate from one sample, sequenced in a study of control samples from healthy donors and cancer patients. The protocol was immunoSEQ multiplex PCR, while the TCRdb copy is restricted to in-frame clones and leaves out a portion. Here the sample spans 100,000 or so clones, roughly 86% being singletons. The sequenced sample was blood. The receptors originated from a woman aged 50 to 60 in good health.

V is TRBV11-2 and J is TRBJ2-7, with a weak D call TRBD2 (6 bases). CDR3 length equals 12 residues. V gave up 7 bases and J gave up 4 bases, with 11 bases separating them. Germline CDR1 is SGHAT and CDR2 is FQNNGV. The CDR3 DNA reads TGTGCCAGCACTCCGGGGGTGTACGAGCAGTACTTC. Its translation is CASTPGVYEQYF. Full variable domain (missing parts from reference TRBV11-2 and TRBJ2-7): EAGVAQSPRYKIIEKRQSVAFWCNPISGHATLYWYQQILGQGPKLLIQFQNNGVVDDSQLPKDRFSAERLKGVDSTLKIQPAKLEDSAVYLCASTPGVYEQYFGPGTRLTVT.

This sequence joins TRBV7-3 and TRBJ2-5, with 12 bases fitting TRBD2. The V and J ends lost 5 bases and 4 bases, in that order; junction bases with no gene match: 5. The CDR3 totals 15 residues. Germline assignment: CDR1 SGHTA and CDR2 FQGTGA. The CDR3 loop is CASSRTSGIGETQYF. DNA for the CDR3: TGTGCCAGCAGCCGGACTAGCGGGATTGGAGAGACCCAGTACTTC.

The gene calls are TRBV11-2 and TRBJ1-1, with no clear D. V was pared by 5 bases and J by 4 bases, with 14 bases between. The CDR3 is 14 amino acids. Germline assignment: CDR1 SGHAT and CDR2 FQNNGV. The CDR3 DNA reads TGTGCCAGCAGCCCATTCGCGGGTAGCACTGAAGCTTTCTTT. This gives the protein CASSPFAGSTEAFF.

The chain employs TRBV4-2 and TRBJ2-1, with unresolved D. V lost 0 bases to trimming and J lost 7 bases, with 13 bases between them. The CDR3 consists of 15 residues. Germline assignment: CDR1 LGHNA and CDR2 YNFKEQ. The chain's CDR3 is CASSQDFQERNEQFF. DNA of the CDR3: TGTGCCAGCAGCCAAGATTTCCAGGAGAGGAATGAGCAGTTCTTC.

V usage is TRBV5-1 and J usage is TRBJ2-5, with a possible D match to TRBD2 (6 bases). Germline CDR1 SGHRS, CDR2 YFSETQ. This CDR3 contains 17 residues. Trimming pared 4 bases from V and 1 base from J, leaving 20 bases between. CDR3 protein: CASSQPGFWGGQETQYF. The CDR3 bases are TGCGCCAGCAGCCAACCGGGCTTTTGGGGAGGCCAAGAGACCCAGTACTTC.

The chain couples TRBV19 to TRBJ2-1, with D possibly TRBD1 on 5 matching bases. Germline-derived CDR1 and CDR2 are LNHDA and SQIVND (reference sequence). The CDR3 totals 14 residues. Trimming pared 5 bases from V and 9 bases from J, leaving 17 bases between. CDR3 protein: CASSLSMGLREQFF. CDR3 bases: TGTGCCAGTAGTTTAAGCATGGGGCTGCGTGAGCAGTTCTTC.

V and J are TRBV29-1 and TRBJ1-1; 8 positions agree with TRBD1. The ends lost 6 bases at V and 1 base at J; junction bases unmatched: 1. Germline assignment: CDR1 SQVTM and CDR2 ANQGSEA. The CDR3 extends over 12 amino acids. The CDR3 sequence is CSVGQGNTEAFF. The DNA of the CDR3 is TGCAGCGTCGGACAGGGGAACACTGAAGCTTTCTTT.

This sequence joins TRBV9 and TRBJ2-1; either TRBD1 or TRBD2 may fit D (5 bases each). The CDR3 extends over 16 amino acids. Germline CDR1 and CDR2: SGDLS and YYNGEE. Trimming stripped 4 bases from V and 2 bases from J, with 16 bases between. This chain's CDR3 is CASSSPERGAYNEQFF. CDR3 coding DNA: TGTGCCAGCAGCTCCCCTGAGAGGGGTGCCTACAATGAGCAGTTCTTC.

This rearrangement joins TRBV15 to TRBJ2-3; 7 nucleotides agree with TRBD2. The germline V gene has CDR1 LNHNV and CDR2 YYDKDF (reference sequence). The CDR3 has 17 residues. The ends lost 3 bases at V and 5 bases at J; junction bases unmatched: 14. CDR3 sequence (DNA): TGTGCCACCAGCAGTCACGGAACGGGGGGTCCCCTAGATACGCAGTATTTT. Residues: CATSSHGTGGPLDTQYF.

V is TRBV4-2 and J is TRBJ2-5; 14 bases fit TRBD2. This CDR3 spans 18 amino acids. The J segment lost 1 base and the V segment lost 3 bases, leaving 7 bases of the junction unmatched. Germline V gene sequence: CDR1 LGHNA, CDR2 YNFKEQ. The CDR3 protein is CASSQAPGLAGGQETQYF. The CDR3 DNA reads as TGTGCCAGCAGCCAGGCCCCCGGACTAGCGGGGGGCCAAGAGACCCAGTACTTC.

The chain carries TRBV5-1 and TRBJ1-4; tentatively, D is TRBD1 (6 bases). The CDR3 is made up of 15 amino acids. Trimming removed 4 bases from V and 5 bases from J, with 15 bases in between. Germline CDR1 is SGHRS and CDR2 is YFSETQ. This CDR3 is CASSLSGARNEKLFF. CDR3 in DNA: TGCGCCAGCAGCCTTTCAGGGGCACGGAATGAAAAACTGTTTTTT.

The V and J genes are TRBV7-9 and TRBJ2-5; 12 nucleotides align to TRBD2. With 0 bases clipped from V and 3 bases from J, the junction kept 2 bases outside the gene matches. The CDR3 has 16 amino acids. The V gene's germline CDR1 is SEHNR and CDR2 FQNEAQ (reference sequence). The CDR3 here is CASSLARTSGEETQYF. CDR3 sequence (DNA): TGTGCCAGCAGCTTAGCTCGGACTAGCGGGGAAGAGACCCAGTACTTC.

The chain is built from TRBV5-4 and TRBJ2-1; TRBD2 matches 10 bases. The germline gives CDR1 SGHNT, CDR2 YYREEE (reference sequence). V was pared by 3 bases and J by 7 bases, with 7 bases of the junction left unmatched. The CDR3 is made up of 15 amino acids. For the CDR3, the DNA is TGTGCCAGCAGCTATCTAGCGGGAGAACGGAATGAGCAGTTCTTC. Translation: CASSYLAGERNEQFF.

The rearrangement uses TRBV7-8 and TRBJ2-1; D not certain. V was clipped by 1 base and J by 9 bases, with 19 bases between them. The CDR3 spans 16 residues. Germline V gene sequence: CDR1 SGHVS, CDR2 FQNEAQ. The CDR3 nucleotides read TGTGCCAGCAGCTTAGTTCGAGCTTCCGGAGAAGGTGAGCAGTTCTTC. Its protein is CASSLVRASGEGEQFF.

The gene calls are TRBV29-1 and TRBJ1-2, with D uncertain. Trimming removed 0 bases from V and 5 bases from J, with 4 bases in between. This CDR3 is 11 amino acids long. CDR1 is SQVTM, CDR2 ANQGSEA, per germline. The CDR3 sequence: CSVEDGYGYTF. The DNA of the CDR3 is TGCAGCGTTGAAGATGGGTATGGCTACACCTTC.

The sample holds a few counts of this clone. This chain links TRBV7-3 with TRBJ2-6; D unresolved. The V and J ends lost 1 base and 0 bases respectively, with 1 base between them. CDR3 length: 14 amino acids. The V gene's germline CDR1 is SGHTA and CDR2 FQGTGA. This chain's CDR3 is CASSLNSGANVLTF. DNA for the CDR3: TGTGCCAGCAGCTTAAACTCTGGGGCCAACGTCCTGACTTTC.

This clone has more than one count but fewer than ten. The chain employs TRBV2 and TRBJ1-5; TRBD1 aligns across 11 bases. J gave up 7 bases and V 5 bases, and 7 bases lay outside the gene matches. The CDR3 runs 15 residues. The germline V gene encodes CDR1 SNHLY and CDR2 FYNNEI. DNA for the CDR3: TGTGCCAGCAGTACGGACAGGGGGCAGGGGCAGCCCCAGCATTTT. This gives the protein CASSTDRGQGQPQHF.

The chain combines TRBV19 with TRBJ2-1, with 15 nucleotides matching TRBD2. The germline V gene encodes CDR1 LNHDA and CDR2 SQIVND (reference sequence). The CDR3 sequence is 19 residues long. V dropped 6 bases and J dropped 0; count of bases not matched to a gene: 9. The DNA for the CDR3 is TGTGCCAGTAGACCGGGACTAGCGGGAGGATCGAGCTCCTACAATGAGCAGTTCTTC. Translation gives CASRPGLAGGSSSYNEQFF. The variable domain in full, completed from reference TRBV19 and TRBJ2-1, reads DGGITQSPKYLFRKEGQNVTLSCEQNLNHDAMYWYRQDPGQGLRLIYYSQIVNDFQKGDIAEGYSVSREKKESFPLTVTSAQKNPTAFYLCASRPGLAGGSSSYNEQFFGPGTRLTVL.

The chain carries TRBV2 and TRBJ1-1; no firm D call. Germline CDR1 reads SNHLY; CDR2 reads FYNNEI. V lost 4 bases and J 3 bases, leaving 6 bases between the germline ends. The length of the CDR3 is 12 residues. CDR3 protein: CASSGHYTEAFF. The CDR3 coding sequence is TGTGCCAGCAGTGGGCATTACACTGAAGCTTTCTTT.

This chain connects TRBV2 to TRBJ1-6; TRBD1 might be the D (6 bases). Trimming removed 4 bases at V and 3 bases at J, with 22 bases between. The germline gives CDR1 SNHLY, CDR2 FYNNEI. CDR3 size: 19 residues. CDR3: CASSGPRAGVAFYNSPLHF. For the CDR3, the DNA is TGTGCCAGCAGTGGCCCTCGGGCAGGGGTGGCATTCTATAATTCACCCCTCCACTTT.

Concerning this clone itself: Mismatch with germline at one junction end may stem from a read error. Other DNA sequences of this sample code for an identical CDR3. This rearrangement joins TRBV5-1 to TRBJ1-2, with D unresolved. Germline V lookup: CDR1 SGHRS, CDR2 YFSETQ. This CDR3 spans 16 amino acids. The CDR3 DNA is TGCGCTAGCAGCTTGGACTTGGGATCCTTCATGCGTGGCTACACCTTC. This encodes CASSLDLGSFMRGYTF.